This TCR beta chain was documented in a study of blood T cell repertoires in COVID-19 (dated by TCRdb to about 2020). Background on the whole study: The collaborator samples originated in the United States, Italy and Spain and spanned the acute and convalescent phases of COVID-19. Deeply sampled blood TCRbeta repertoires from subjects exposed to, actively infected with, or recovered from COVID-19 were included in the dataset. The repertoires were made available in a free public database intended to serve as a resource for research on the immune response to SARS-CoV-2. Where HLA class I and class II types were available, the types were taken from metadata supplied by the sample provider, not from assay-based typing. The samples were drawn from two sources: the first 160 participants of the ongoing ImmuneRACE study, and 1,254 subjects contributed by 6 global collaborators. The prospective study material was composed of cDNA or gDNA derived from T cells, B-cell-depleted T cells, or PBMCs. A de-identified subject ID, COVID-19 status, age in years and sex were almost always included in the sample metadata.

What the study reported, not specific to this receptor: The amount of clinical and demographic metadata varied by source and participant and was provided uncurated.

In Seattle, one collaborating source enrolled patients while the infection was active and tracked those patients longitudinally over the course of disease. Collaborating institutions collected whole blood in K2EDTA tubes following their own protocols. For TCRbeta analysis, collaborators shipped samples in one of three forms: frozen whole blood, isolated PBMCs, or DNA extracted from either of those sample types. In the case of this clone: No antigen is known for it. Within one base of it there is no much larger clone, and no base qualities were kept.

TCRbeta CDR3 regions were amplified from genomic DNA using the immunoSEQ Assay, a bias-controlled multiplex PCR. The study's own analysis went as follows. Within the assay, amplification of reference gene primers was used to estimate how many nucleated cells each sample contained. Sequence reads were collapsed and filtered to measure the absolute abundance of every unique TCRbeta CDR3 rearrangement. For each sample, productive Simpson clonality was calculated by taking the square root of Simpson's diversity index across productive rearrangements. The table comes from immuneACCESS by way of TCRdb, which keeps in-frame sequences with V and J called. Part of the clones is missing from these tables; in studies checked, under half for an unresolved V gene and the rest for unknown reasons. The V and J calls and clone size were taken over from that table, and D and trimming were inferred from the DNA. For this sample there are approximately 180,000 clones; approximately 88% appear just once. The ten largest clones capture around 7% of the sample.

The CDR3 goes from the cysteine to the phenylalanine over 13 residues. The only DNA kept is the CDR3, 39 bases in frame from the first base. V and J lose 5 bases and 0 bases, and a span of 7 bases separates them. According to the germline V gene (reference sequence), CDR1 reads SEHNR and CDR2 reads FQNEAQ. The chain is encoded by TRBV7-9 joined to TRBJ1-2; the D gene identity is not certain. The sequence was obtained from a woman between 35 and 50 years old with COVID-19, enrolled during active disease. Sequencing input: peripheral blood. The CDR3 is CASSPTANYGYTF. The sequence in DNA is TGTGCCAGCAGCCCCACAGCTAACTATGGCTACACCTTC.